These 2 T cell receptor beta chains were sequenced from one sample in a study of T cell repertoires in cytomegalovirus infection. For these TCRs, the target antigens are not known. In TCRdb, the reads were re-called with MiXCR into one record per CDR3 protein. Altogether hundreds of thousands of distinct CDR3 sequences are present, roughly 30% being singletons, with the ten largest covering more than 13%. The input for sequencing was cultured CD8+ T cells from PBMCs, taken from culture after CMV antigen stimulation. These receptors originate from a human donor in good health (CMV status not recorded). Some clones in this sample may be carry-over from other donors' samples.

There are a few counts of this clonotype. This rearrangement joins TRBV6-6 to TRBJ1-5; D not certain. Per the germline V gene, CDR1 is MNHNY and CDR2 is SVGAGI (reference sequence). This CDR3 has 15 residues. V was cut by 2 bases and J by 0 bases, with 8 bases left in between. The CDR3 DNA follows: TGTGCCAGCAGTTACGCCGTACGTAGCAATCAGCCCCAGCATTTT. Translated: CASSYAVRSNQPQHF.

The chain is built from TRBV7-3 and TRBJ2-1; 9 bases are a match to TRBD1. Trimming cost V 5 bases and J 4 bases; bases outside gene matches: 6. This CDR3 spans 15 amino acids. Looked up from germline, CDR1 is SGHTA and CDR2 is FQGTGA. CDR3 amino acids: CASSLWTGEYNEQFF. CDR3 in DNA: TGTGCCAGCAGCCTATGGACAGGGGAATACAATGAGCAGTTCTTC. The full variable domain, rest sourced from reference TRBV7-3 and TRBJ2-1, is GAGVSQTPSNKVTEKGKYVELRCDPISGHTALYWYRQSLGQGPEFLIYFQGTGAADDSGLPNDRFFAVRPEGSVSTLKIQRTERGDSAVYLCASSLWTGEYNEQFFGPGTRLTVL.